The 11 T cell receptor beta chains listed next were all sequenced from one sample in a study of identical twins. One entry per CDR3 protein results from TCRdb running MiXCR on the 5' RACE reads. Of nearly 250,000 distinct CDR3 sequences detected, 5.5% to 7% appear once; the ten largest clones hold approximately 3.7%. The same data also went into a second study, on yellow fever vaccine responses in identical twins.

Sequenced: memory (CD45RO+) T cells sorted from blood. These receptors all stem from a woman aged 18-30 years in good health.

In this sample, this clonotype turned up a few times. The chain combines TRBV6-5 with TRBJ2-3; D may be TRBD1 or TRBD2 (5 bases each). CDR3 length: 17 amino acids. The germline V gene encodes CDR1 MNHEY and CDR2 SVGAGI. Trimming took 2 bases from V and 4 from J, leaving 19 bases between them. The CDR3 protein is CASSYNLPGRGADTQYF. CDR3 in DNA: TGTGCCAGCAGTTACAATCTACCGGGGCGAGGGGCAGATACGCAGTATTTT.

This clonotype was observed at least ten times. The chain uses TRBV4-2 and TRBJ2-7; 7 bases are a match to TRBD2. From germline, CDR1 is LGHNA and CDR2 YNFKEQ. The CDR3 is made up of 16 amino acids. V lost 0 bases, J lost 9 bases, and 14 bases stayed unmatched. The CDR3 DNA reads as TGTGCCAGCAGCCAAGAAGTTGCGGGAGCGTTATCCGTGCAGTACTTC. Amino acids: CASSQEVAGALSVQYF.

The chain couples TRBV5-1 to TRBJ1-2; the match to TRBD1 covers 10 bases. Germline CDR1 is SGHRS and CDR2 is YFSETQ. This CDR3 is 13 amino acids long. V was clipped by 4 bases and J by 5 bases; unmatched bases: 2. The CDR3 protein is CASSGQGEYGYTF. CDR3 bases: TGCGCCAGCAGCGGACAGGGGGAATATGGCTACACCTTC.

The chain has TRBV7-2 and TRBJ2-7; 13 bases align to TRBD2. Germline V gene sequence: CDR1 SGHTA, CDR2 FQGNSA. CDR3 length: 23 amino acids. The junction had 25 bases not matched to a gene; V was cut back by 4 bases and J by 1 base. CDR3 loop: CASSYTFGTSGREASRISYEQYF. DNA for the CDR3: TGTGCCAGCAGCTATACATTTGGTACTAGCGGGAGGGAGGCCAGCCGGATTTCCTACGAGCAGTACTTC.

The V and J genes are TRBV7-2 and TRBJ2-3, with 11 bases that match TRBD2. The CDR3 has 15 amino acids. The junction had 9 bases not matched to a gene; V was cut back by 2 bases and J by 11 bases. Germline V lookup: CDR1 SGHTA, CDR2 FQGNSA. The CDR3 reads CASSLLGLAATRQYF. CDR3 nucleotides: TGTGCCAGCAGCTTATTGGGACTAGCGGCCACTAGGCAGTATTTT.

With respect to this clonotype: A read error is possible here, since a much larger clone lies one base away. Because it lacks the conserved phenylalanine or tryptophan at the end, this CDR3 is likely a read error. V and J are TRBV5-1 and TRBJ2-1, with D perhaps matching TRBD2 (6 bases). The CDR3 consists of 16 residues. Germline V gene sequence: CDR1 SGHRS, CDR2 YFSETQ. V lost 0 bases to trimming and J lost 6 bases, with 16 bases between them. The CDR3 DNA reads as TGCGCCAGCAGCTTGGACGTAGCGGTCCTTCGCAATGAGCAGTTCTCC. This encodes CASSLDVAVLRNEQFS.

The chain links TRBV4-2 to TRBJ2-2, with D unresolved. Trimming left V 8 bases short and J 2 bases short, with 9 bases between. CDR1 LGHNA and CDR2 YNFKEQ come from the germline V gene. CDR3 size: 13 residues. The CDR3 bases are TGTGCCAGCGGAACTATTAACACCGGGGAGCTGTTTTTT. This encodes CASGTINTGELFF.

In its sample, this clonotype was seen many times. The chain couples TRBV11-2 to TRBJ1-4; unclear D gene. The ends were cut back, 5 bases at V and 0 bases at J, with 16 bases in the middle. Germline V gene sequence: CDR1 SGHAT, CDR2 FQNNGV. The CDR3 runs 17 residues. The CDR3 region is CASSTYHFGTTNEKLFF. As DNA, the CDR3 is TGTGCCAGCAGCACCTACCACTTTGGCACAACTAATGAAAAACTGTTTTTT.

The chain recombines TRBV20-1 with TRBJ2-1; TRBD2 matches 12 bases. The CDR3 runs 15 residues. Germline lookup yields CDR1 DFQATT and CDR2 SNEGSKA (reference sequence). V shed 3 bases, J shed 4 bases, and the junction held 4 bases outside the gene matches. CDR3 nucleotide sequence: TGCAGTGCTAGCCCCGGGACTAGCGGGTACAATGAGCAGTTCTTC. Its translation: CSASPGTSGYNEQFF.

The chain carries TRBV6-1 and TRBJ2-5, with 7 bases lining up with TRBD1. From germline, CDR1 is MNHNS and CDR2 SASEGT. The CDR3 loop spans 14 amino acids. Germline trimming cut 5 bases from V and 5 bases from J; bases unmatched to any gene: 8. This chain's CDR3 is CASSMGTDWETQYF. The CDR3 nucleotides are TGTGCCAGCAGTATGGGGACAGATTGGGAGACCCAGTACTTC.

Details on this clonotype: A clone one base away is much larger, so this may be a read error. The CDR3 reads CASSPPLAGVGNERFF. The CDR3 coding sequence is TGTGCCAGCAGTCCCCCCCTAGCGGGAGTGGGCAATGAGCGGTTCTTC. The chain recombines TRBV12-3 or TRBV12-4 with TRBJ2-1; 10 bases map to TRBD2. This CDR3 has 16 amino acids.